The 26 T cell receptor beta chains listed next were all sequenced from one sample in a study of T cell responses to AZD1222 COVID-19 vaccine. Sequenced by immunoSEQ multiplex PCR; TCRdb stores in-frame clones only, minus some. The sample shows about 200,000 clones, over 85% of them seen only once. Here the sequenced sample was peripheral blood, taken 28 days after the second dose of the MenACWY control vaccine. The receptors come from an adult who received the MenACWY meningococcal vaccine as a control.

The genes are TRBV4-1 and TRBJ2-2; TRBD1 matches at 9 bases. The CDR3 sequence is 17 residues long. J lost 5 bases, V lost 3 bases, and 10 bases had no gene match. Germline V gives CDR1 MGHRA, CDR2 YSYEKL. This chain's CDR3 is CASSQIRDRVRTGELFF. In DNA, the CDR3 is TGCGCCAGCAGCCAGATCCGGGACAGGGTGAGAACCGGGGAGCTGTTTTTT.

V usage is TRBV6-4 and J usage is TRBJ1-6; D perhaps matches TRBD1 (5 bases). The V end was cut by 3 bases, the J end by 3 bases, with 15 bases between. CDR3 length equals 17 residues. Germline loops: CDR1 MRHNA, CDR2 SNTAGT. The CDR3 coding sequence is TGTGCCAGCAGTGAGGGGTGGGAGCAGGGCTATAATTCACCCCTCCACTTT. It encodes CASSEGWEQGYNSPLHF.

CDR3 sequence (DNA): TGTGCCAGCAGTGTCACTAGCGGAGGAACCACAGATACGCAGTATTTT. Amino acids: CASSVTSGGTTDTQYF. The chain employs TRBV28 and TRBJ2-3, with 8 bases lining up with TRBD2. Germline CDR1 MDHEN, CDR2 SYDVKM. The junction had 9 bases not matched to a gene; V was cut back by 5 bases and J by 2 bases. The length of the CDR3 is 16 residues.

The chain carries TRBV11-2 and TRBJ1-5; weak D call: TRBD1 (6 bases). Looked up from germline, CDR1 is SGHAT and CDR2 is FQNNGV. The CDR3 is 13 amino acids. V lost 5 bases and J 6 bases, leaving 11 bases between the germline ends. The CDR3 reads CASSPGGGQPQHF. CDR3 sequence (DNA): TGTGCCAGCAGCCCGGGGGGCGGTCAGCCCCAGCATTTT.

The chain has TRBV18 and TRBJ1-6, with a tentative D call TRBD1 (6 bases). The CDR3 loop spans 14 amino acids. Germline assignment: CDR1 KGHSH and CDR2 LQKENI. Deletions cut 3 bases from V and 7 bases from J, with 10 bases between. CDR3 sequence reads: CASSPAGENSPLHF. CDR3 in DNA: TGTGCCAGCTCACCGGCAGGGGAGAATTCACCCCTCCACTTT.

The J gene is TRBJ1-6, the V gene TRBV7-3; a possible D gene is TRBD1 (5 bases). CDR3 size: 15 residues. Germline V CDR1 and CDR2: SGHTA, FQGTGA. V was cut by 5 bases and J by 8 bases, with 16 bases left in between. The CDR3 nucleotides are TGTGCCAGCAGCGCGTCCGACAGTTCCCATTCACCCCTCCACTTT. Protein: CASSASDSSHSPLHF.

CDR3 in DNA: TGTGCCAGCAGACCCTACGGGGGTAGTCAGCCCCAGCATTTT. This translates into CASRPYGGSQPQHF. The J gene is TRBJ1-5, the V gene TRBV27; the D gene is possibly TRBD1 (5 bases). This CDR3 has 14 residues. The germline V and J ends were trimmed by 6 bases and 6 bases, with 15 bases remaining between them. Germline CDR1 is MNHEY and CDR2 is SMNVEV (reference sequence).

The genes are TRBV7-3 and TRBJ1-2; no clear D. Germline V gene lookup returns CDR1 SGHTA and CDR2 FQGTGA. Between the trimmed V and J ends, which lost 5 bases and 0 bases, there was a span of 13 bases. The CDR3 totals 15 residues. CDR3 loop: CASSPSAGSNYGYTF. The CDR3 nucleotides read TGTGCCAGCAGCCCATCGGCGGGCTCTAACTATGGCTACACCTTC.

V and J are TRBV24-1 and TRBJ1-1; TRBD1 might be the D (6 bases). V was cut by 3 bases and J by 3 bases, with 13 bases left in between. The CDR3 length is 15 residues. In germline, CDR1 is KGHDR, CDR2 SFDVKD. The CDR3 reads CATSDARRGDTEAFF. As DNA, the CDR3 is TGTGCCACCAGTGATGCCCGAAGGGGGGACACTGAAGCTTTCTTT.

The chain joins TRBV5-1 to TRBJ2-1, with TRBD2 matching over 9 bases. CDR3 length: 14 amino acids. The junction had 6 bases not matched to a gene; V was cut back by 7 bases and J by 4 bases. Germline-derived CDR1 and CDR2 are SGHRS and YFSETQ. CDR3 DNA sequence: TGCGCCAGCGGCGGGAGGGGTATGTACAATGAGCAGTTCTTC. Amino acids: CASGGRGMYNEQFF.

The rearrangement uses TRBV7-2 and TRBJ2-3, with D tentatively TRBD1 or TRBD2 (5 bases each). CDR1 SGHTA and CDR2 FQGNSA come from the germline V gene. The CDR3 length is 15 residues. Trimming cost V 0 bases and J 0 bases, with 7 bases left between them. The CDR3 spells CASSLAGDSTDTQYF. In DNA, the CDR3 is TGTGCCAGCAGCTTAGCAGGGGACAGCACAGATACGCAGTATTTT.

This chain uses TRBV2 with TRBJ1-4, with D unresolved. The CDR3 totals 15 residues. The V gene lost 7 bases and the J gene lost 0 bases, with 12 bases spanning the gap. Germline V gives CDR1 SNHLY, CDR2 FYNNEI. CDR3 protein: CASTVLVATNEKLFF. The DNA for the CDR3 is TGTGCCAGCACTGTATTGGTTGCAACTAATGAAAAACTGTTTTTT. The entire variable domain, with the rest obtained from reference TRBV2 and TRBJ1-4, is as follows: EPEVTQTPSHQVTQMGQEVILRCVPISNHLYFYWYRQILGQKVEFLVSFYNNEISEKSEIFDDQFSVERPDGSNFTLKIRSTKLEDSAMYFCASTVLVATNEKLFFGSGTQLSVL.

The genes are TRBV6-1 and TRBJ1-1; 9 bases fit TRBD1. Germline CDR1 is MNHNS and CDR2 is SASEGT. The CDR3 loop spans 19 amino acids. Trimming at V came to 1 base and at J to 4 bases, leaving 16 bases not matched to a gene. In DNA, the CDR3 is TGTGCCAGCAGTGAAGTTTACCCGCCGGGACAGGGTATGAGCACTGAAGCTTTCTTT. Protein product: CASSEVYPPGQGMSTEAFF.

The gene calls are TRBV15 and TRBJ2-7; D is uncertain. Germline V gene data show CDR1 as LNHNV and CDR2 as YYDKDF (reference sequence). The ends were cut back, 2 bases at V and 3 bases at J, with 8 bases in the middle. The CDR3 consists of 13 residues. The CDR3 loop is CATSRSWDYEQYF. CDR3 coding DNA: TGTGCCACCAGCAGAAGTTGGGACTACGAGCAGTACTTC.

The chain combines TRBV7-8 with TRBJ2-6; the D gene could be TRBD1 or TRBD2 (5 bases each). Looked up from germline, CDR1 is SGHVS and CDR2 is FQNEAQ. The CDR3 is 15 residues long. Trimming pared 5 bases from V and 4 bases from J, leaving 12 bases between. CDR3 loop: CASSIGALGANVLTF. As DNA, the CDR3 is TGTGCCAGCAGCATCGGGGCGTTGGGGGCCAACGTCCTGACTTTC.

The CDR3 loop is CASSKGLALDTDTQYF. The CDR3 DNA reads TGTGCCAGCAGCAAAGGACTAGCGTTAGACACAGATACGCAGTATTTT. The chain joins TRBV4-2 to TRBJ2-3; 9 bases are shared with TRBD2. This CDR3 has 16 amino acids. With 5 bases clipped from V and 2 bases from J, the junction kept 8 bases outside the gene matches. The germline V gene encodes CDR1 LGHNA and CDR2 YNFKEQ.

The CDR3 DNA is TGCGCCAGCAGCGGGGGAGGGACGATGAACACTGAAGCTTTCTTT. Encoded protein: CASSGGGTMNTEAFF. V is TRBV5-1 and J is TRBJ1-1; tentative D call: TRBD1 (5 bases). V was shortened by 4 bases and J by 0 bases, with 13 bases between the two germline ends. CDR3 size: 15 residues. In germline, CDR1 is SGHRS, CDR2 YFSETQ.

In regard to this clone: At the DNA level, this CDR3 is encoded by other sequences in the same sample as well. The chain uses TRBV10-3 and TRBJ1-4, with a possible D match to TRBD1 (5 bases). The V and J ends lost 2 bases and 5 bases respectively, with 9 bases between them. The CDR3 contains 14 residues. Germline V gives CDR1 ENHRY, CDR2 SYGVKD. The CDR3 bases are TGTGCCATCAGTGAGGGCAGGGCAAATGAAAAACTGTTTTTT. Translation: CAISEGRANEKLFF.

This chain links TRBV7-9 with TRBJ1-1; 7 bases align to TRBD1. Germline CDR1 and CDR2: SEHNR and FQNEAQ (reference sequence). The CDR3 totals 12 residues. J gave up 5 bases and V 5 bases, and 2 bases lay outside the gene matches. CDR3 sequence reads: CASSLTGTEAFF. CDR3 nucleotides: TGTGCCAGCAGCCTGACAGGGACTGAAGCTTTCTTT.

Here the CDR3 DNA reads TGTGCCACCAGCAGAGATCTGGGGGGGTCCAGGGGAAAGCAGTACTTC. It is translated as CATSRDLGGSRGKQYF. J is TRBJ2-7 and V is TRBV15, with D possibly matching TRBD2 (7 bases). Trimming took 0 bases from V and 8 from J, leaving 20 bases between them. The CDR3 consists of 16 residues. Germline CDR1 is LNHNV and CDR2 is YYDKDF (reference sequence).

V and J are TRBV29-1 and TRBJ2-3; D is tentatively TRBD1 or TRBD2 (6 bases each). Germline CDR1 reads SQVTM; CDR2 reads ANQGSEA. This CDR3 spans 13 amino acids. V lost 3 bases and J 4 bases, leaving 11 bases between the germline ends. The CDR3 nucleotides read TGCAGCGTTGAGGAGGGGGGTTCAGATACGCAGTATTTT. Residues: CSVEEGGSDTQYF.

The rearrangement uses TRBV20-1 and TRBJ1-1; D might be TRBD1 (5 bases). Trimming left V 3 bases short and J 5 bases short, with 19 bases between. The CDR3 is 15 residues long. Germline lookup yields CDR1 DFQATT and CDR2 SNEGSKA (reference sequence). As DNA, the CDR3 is TGCAGTGCTAGTTCCCTGCCGGGGGTTGGGACTGAAGCTTTCTTT. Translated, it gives CSASSLPGVGTEAFF.

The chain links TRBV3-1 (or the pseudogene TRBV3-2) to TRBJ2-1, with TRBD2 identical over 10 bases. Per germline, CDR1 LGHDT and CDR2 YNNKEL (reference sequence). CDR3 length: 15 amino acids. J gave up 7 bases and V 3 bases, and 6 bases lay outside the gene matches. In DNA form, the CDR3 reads TGTGCCAGCAGCCAGGAAGCGGGAGGGTGGAATGAGCAGTTCTTC. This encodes CASSQEAGGWNEQFF.

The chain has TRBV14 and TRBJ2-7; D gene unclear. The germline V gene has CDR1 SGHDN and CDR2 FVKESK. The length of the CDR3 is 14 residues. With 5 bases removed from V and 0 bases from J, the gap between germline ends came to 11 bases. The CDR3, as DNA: TGTGCCAGCAGCAAGGAGATGAGCTCCTACGAGCAGTACTTC. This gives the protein CASSKEMSSYEQYF.

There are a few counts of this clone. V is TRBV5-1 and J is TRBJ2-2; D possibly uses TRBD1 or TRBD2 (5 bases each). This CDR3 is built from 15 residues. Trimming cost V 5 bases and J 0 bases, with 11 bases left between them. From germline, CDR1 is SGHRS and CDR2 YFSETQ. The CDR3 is CASRLTAANTGELFF. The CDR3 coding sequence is TGCGCCAGCAGGCTGACAGCGGCGAACACCGGGGAGCTGTTTTTT.

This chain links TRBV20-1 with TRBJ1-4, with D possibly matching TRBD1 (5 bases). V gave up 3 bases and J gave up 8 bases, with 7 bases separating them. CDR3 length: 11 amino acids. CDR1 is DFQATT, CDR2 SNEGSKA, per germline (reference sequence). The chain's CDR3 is CSARDTEKLFF. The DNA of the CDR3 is TGCAGTGCTAGGGACACCGAAAAACTGTTTTTT.